One T cell receptor (beta chain) is described in this entry. Its antigen remains undetermined. Base qualities were left out, and no much larger clone turns up one base away. The data were taken from a study of blood T cell repertoires in COVID-19 (dated by TCRdb to 2018 to 2021). A note on the overall study: The collaborator samples originated in the United States, Italy and Spain and spanned the acute and convalescent phases of COVID-19. Sample metadata almost always included a de-identified subject ID, COVID-19 status, age in years and sex. The repertoires were released in a freely available public database intended as a resource for research on the immune response to SARS-CoV-2. The material from the prospective study consisted of cDNA or gDNA derived from T cells, B-cell-depleted T cells, or PBMCs. Where HLA class I and class II types were available, the types were taken from metadata supplied by the sample provider, not from assay-based typing. The samples were drawn from two sources: the first 160 participants of the ongoing ImmuneRACE study, and over 1,000 subjects contributed by 6 global collaborators. Subjects who had been exposed to COVID-19, were actively infected with it, or had recovered from it provided the deeply sampled blood TCRbeta repertoires that made up the dataset.

The collaborating institutions used their own protocols to collect whole blood in K2EDTA tubes. For TCRbeta analysis, collaborators shipped samples as frozen whole blood, isolated PBMCs, or DNA extracted from either of those sample types. The germline V gene gives CDR1 as SGDLS and CDR2 as YYNGEE. Trimming costs V 1 base and J 1 base, and their ends lie 8 bases apart. Counted from cysteine to phenylalanine, this CDR3 has 15 amino acids. CDR3 DNA only is kept here, 45 bases in frame from base 1. What the work shows at the level of the full study, not this receptor alone: The amount of clinical and demographic metadata varied by source and participant and was provided uncurated.

TCRbeta CDR3 regions were amplified from genomic DNA using the immunoSEQ Assay, a bias-controlled multiplex PCR. Regarding the original processing steps: The number of nucleated cells in each sample was estimated by amplification of reference gene primers within the assay. To quantify the absolute abundance of each unique TCRbeta CDR3 rearrangement, sequence reads were collapsed and filtered. Productive Simpson clonality was computed per sample as the square root of Simpson's diversity index over productive rearrangements. TCRdb took this table from immuneACCESS and kept in-frame rearrangements with V and J called. Such tables lack part of the clones; where checked against another copy, unresolved V genes explain under half of the gap, and the rest is unexplained. V, J and clone size are taken as reported in that table, and D and trimming were inferred from the DNA itself. This sample holds 95,000 to 150,000 clones; 85% to 90% were observed only once. The ten largest clonotypes hold about 1% of the sample.

This sequence originates from a woman aged 45-59 years with active or convalescent COVID-19. This chain is built from TRBV9 and TRBJ2-2; TRBD2 is perhaps the D gene, given 5 matching bases. Sequencing was performed on peripheral blood. The nucleotide sequence is TGTGCCAGCAGCGTAAGTGGGAGGAACACCGGGGAGCTGTTTTTT. It translates as CASSVSGRNTGELFF.